This passage covers 6 T cell receptor beta chains from one sample sequenced in a study of blood T cell repertoires in COVID-19. The repertoire was sequenced with immunoSEQ multiplex PCR; TCRdb's copy has only in-frame clones and lacks some. The table records 280,000 or so clones, nearly 90% of them present only once. Sequencing was performed on peripheral blood. The receptors were gathered from a man aged 18 to 29 with active or convalescent COVID-19.

The genes are TRBV7-9 and TRBJ1-1; the D gene is possibly TRBD1 (6 bases). CDR1 and CDR2 from the germline V gene are SEHNR and FQNEAQ (reference sequence). This CDR3 has 16 residues. V gave up 5 bases and J gave up 0 bases, with 16 bases separating them. CDR3 sequence reads: CASSPGQTEMNTEAFF. For the CDR3, the DNA is TGTGCCAGCAGCCCTGGACAGACCGAGATGAACACTGAAGCTTTCTTT.

This rearrangement joins TRBV12-3 or TRBV12-4 to TRBJ2-5; 7 nucleotides align to TRBD1. The CDR3 has 13 residues. Germline trimming cut 6 bases from V and 5 bases from J; bases unmatched to any gene: 6. CDR3 residues: CASRTGVEETQYF. In DNA form, the CDR3 reads TGTGCCAGCAGAACAGGGGTGGAGGAGACCCAGTACTTC.

This chain links TRBV5-1 with TRBJ1-2; the match to TRBD1 covers 8 bases. The CDR3 runs 17 residues. After removal of 2 bases from V and 5 bases from J, the junction contained 14 bases not matched to a gene. Germline lookup yields CDR1 SGHRS and CDR2 YFSETQ. CDR3 sequence: CASSLDPPGTGFYGYTF. The CDR3 DNA reads TGCGCCAGCAGCTTAGACCCACCCGGGACAGGTTTTTATGGCTACACCTTC.

The rearrangement uses TRBV2 and TRBJ1-1; 7 positions match TRBD1. CDR1 is SNHLY, CDR2 FYNNEI, per germline. After removal of 5 bases from V and 5 bases from J, the junction contained 11 bases not matched to a gene. This CDR3 spans 15 amino acids. The CDR3 reads CASSTRDREKTEAFF. The CDR3, as DNA: TGTGCCAGCAGTACCCGCGACAGGGAAAAGACTGAAGCTTTCTTT.

Here the CDR3 reads CASSLGSYYGYTF. In DNA, the CDR3 is TGTGCCAGCAGCTTGGGCAGCTACTATGGCTACACCTTC. The rearrangement joins TRBV7-2 to TRBJ1-2, with unresolved D. Germline CDR1 reads SGHTA; CDR2 reads FQGNSA. The CDR3 contains 13 residues. Deletions cut 3 bases from V and 3 bases from J, with 8 bases between.

This clone appeared a few times. This chain connects TRBV11-3 to TRBJ1-1; D unclear. V lost 0 bases to trimming and J lost 4 bases, with 6 bases between them. Germline lookup yields CDR1 SGHNT and CDR2 YENEEA. The CDR3 is made up of 13 amino acids. CDR3 protein: CASSLEAGTEAFF. The CDR3 nucleotides read TGTGCCAGCAGCTTAGAGGCTGGCACTGAAGCTTTCTTT. The variable domain in full, completed from reference TRBV11-3 and TRBJ1-1, reads EAGVVQSPRYKIIEKKQPVAFWCNPISGHNTLYWYLQNLGQGPELLIRYENEEAVDDSQLPKDRFSAERLKGVDSTLKIQPAELGDSAVYLCASSLEAGTEAFFGQGTRLTVV.